The sequence of this TCR beta chain was determined in a study of cytomegalovirus exposure and HLA in healthy donors. Study background: Among 150 million to 200 million T cells, an earlier analysis found 90 million to 130 million unique TCR beta sequences.

Germline V gene sequence: CDR1 SGHRS, CDR2 YFSETQ. The CDR3 covers 13 residues. Trimming stripped 4 bases from V and 7 bases from J, with 11 bases between. The PCR ran on 60 Vbeta and 13 Jbeta primers. Produced via immunoSEQ multiplex PCR; TCRdb's table is partial and in-frame only. The table records around 220,000 clones, over 75% of them present only once. Study results and caveats: Immune exposure was documented only through CMV serostatus. A link between a missense DCLRE1C variant and TCR beta V- and J-gene trimming emerged from a later analysis. Previous analysis showed most TCR beta V segments were productive about 87% or about 30% of the time.

As for this clone: Its matching antigen is unknown.

This receptor was identified in a girl between 2 and 10 years old in good health and CMV-seronegative. The chain links TRBV5-1 to TRBJ2-2; TRBD2 might be the D (6 bases). Specimen: PBMCs. The CDR3 protein is CASSPGLLGELFF. The DNA for the CDR3 is TGCGCCAGCAGCCCGGGACTCCTCGGGGAGCTGTTTTTT.